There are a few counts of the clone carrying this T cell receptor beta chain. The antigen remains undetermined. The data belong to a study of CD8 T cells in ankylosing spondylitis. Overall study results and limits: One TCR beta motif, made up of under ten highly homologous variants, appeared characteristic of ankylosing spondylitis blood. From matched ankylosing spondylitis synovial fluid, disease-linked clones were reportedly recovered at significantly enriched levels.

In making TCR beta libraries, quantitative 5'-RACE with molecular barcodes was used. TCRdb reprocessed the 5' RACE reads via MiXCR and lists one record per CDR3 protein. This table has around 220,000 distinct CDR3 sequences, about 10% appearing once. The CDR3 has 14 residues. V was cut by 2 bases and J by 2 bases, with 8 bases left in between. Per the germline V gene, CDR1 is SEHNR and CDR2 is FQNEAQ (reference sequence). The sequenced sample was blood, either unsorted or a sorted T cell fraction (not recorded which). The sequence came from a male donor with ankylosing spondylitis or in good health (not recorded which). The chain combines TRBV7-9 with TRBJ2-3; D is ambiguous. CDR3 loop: CASSLSPITDTQYF. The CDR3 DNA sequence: TGTGCCAGCAGCTTAAGCCCTATCACAGATACGCAGTATTTT.